This T cell receptor (beta chain) was identified in a study of regulatory T cells in long-lasting Graves disease (dated by TCRdb to about 2021). In terms of the full investigation: Antithyroid drugs had been taken for less than 3 months by newly diagnosed Graves' disease patients. The study took place in China and was registered as a clinical trial. Persistent Graves' disease patients were compared with newly diagnosed Graves' disease patients by peripheral blood TCR sequencing and RNA sequencing. A total of about 35 samples underwent TCR sequencing: around 13 from persistent and roughly 20 from newly diagnosed Graves' disease patients. Overall study outcomes, separate from this receptor: Because the primary lesion, thyroid tissue, could not be accessed, the study looked at peripheral blood alone. As a limitation, the authors acknowledged that the small sample size may reduce accuracy. Sequencing and analysis were restricted to the TCR beta chain. More public clonotypes were shared among persistent patients (roughly 2,700) than among newly diagnosed patients (966). Preferential use of TRBV28, TRBJ1-2 and TRBJ2-5 was observed in persistent disease, whereas TRBV20-1 and TRBJ2-1 were favored in newly diagnosed disease. Persistent Graves' disease patients showed lower TCR Shannon entropy and fewer highly expanded clones than newly diagnosed patients, suggesting clonal expansion.

In light of the paper, this sample's time point label describes: newly diagnosed GD, antithyroid drugs for less than 3 months. RNA was extracted from PBMCs in TRIzol for both TCR sequencing and RNA sequencing. Graves' disease was diagnosed according to American Thyroid Association guidelines. Patients for the study were recruited at an endocrinology department in Xi'an, China. Each patient gave roughly 8.4 milliliters of peripheral blood, collected in an EDTA anticoagulant tube. Ficoll Paque Plus density gradient separation was used to isolate PBMCs, and no further T cell sorting was performed. RNA quality was checked with an Agilent 2100 Bioanalyzer and agarose gel, and concentration with a NanoDrop 2000. Libraries were constructed by multiplex PCR. The listed sequencing device is Illumina HiSeq 4000. iRepertoire HTBI primers and Arm-PCR amplification of CDR3 regions were used to construct TCR beta libraries. Before sequencing, the PCR products underwent gel purification. The original methods were these. Across samples, 60 to 80 TRBV and 13 to 15 TRBJ segments were identified and used for gene usage analysis of CDR3 amino acid clonotypes. COPE and FqMerger were used to merge the filtered high-quality paired reads into contigs. BLAST was used to align contigs to IMGT TRBV, TRBD and TRBJ reference genes, and CDR3 was defined according to IMGT. Any clonotype with a frequency above 0.1% was counted as a highly expanded clone. Repertoire diversity was measured by Shannon entropy, and V-J evenness by the Gini coefficient. Clonotypes shared by more than one individual were considered public. Clones were called with MiXCR by TCRdb after fastp trimmed the public reads at Q25, and only in-frame beta chains were retained. Rows with a matching CDR3 protein are joined into one entry that keeps the most common DNA and genes. V and J calls and clone size were set by TCRdb, not the authors. Present in this sample are 400,000 to 500,000 distinct CDR3 sequences, approximately 16% of which were seen just once. The ten largest clonotypes hold about 25% of the sample.

The V and J ends are trimmed by 3 bases and 0 bases, leaving 16 bases between them. In the germline V gene, CDR1 corresponds to SGDLS and CDR2 to YYNGEE. The CDR3 has 16 amino acids, counting the end cysteine and phenylalanine. Of the read, only the CDR3 DNA is kept; its 48 bases are in frame from base 1. This clonotype was seen a handful of times. The antigen it binds to is not known. Per-base quality was not reported, and no clone a single base away is much larger than it. These records were also assigned to another study, of T cells in Graves' hyperthyroidism and ophthalmopathy. As that second study puts it: Stable Graves' hyperthyroidism was defined as the absence of progression to ophthalmopathy over 18 months of follow-up. Hyperthyroidism patients were newly diagnosed, had a disease duration of under 2 months, and were aged 18 to 65 years. Exclusion was applied to patients with uncontrolled infections, other autoimmune diseases, pregnancy or lactation. Diagnoses relied on clinical symptoms, serum thyroxine and TRAb, thyroid ultrasound and orbital computed tomography. A first-round RT-PCR of the TCR CDR3 used the HTBI primer set with the Qiagen OneStep RT-PCR kit. Blood samples also contained most of the expanded thyroid clonotypes (frequency above 0.001), which suggests that blood repertoires may reflect thyroid immune responses. In cross-validation, a model built on a 13 V-J signature told ophthalmopathy apart from stable hyperthyroidism with under 90% sensitivity and around 81% specificity, and in testing the same model reached 80%/75%. In validation, the model predicted progression to ophthalmopathy a median of about 6.5 months before onset, with about 71% sensitivity and roughly 77% specificity. A discovery cohort of about a hundred patients, about 44 with Graves' ophthalmopathy and over 55 with stable Graves' hyperthyroidism, was used to find distinguishing TCR V-J signatures. An independent validation cohort of under 20 hyperthyroidism patients and about 15 patients who later progressed to ophthalmopathy tested prospective prediction of ophthalmopathy. For training and testing, the 100 or so patients in the discovery cohort were randomly divided in a 7:3 ratio. In about 6 Graves' hyperthyroidism patients, the study also compared T-cell repertoires from thyroid tissue with T-cell repertoires from blood. After sampling, hyperthyroidism patients received methimazole starting at 30 mg daily, and ophthalmopathy patients received high-dose intravenous methylprednisolone. A second multiplex PCR round built the libraries, followed by size selection and purification. Sequencing of the libraries was done on an Illumina HiSeq2000 using paired-end 100 bp reads. Raw data were processed with SOAPnuke, discarding reads with adapters, uncalled bases, mean Phred below 15, or no exact constant-primer or identifier match. High-quality paired reads were merged with COPE v1.2.5, and unique nucleotide sequences were defined as clonotypes. MiTCR v1.1 was used to align clonotypes to the IMGT TRBV, TRBD and TRBJ reference segments. Only V-J combinations with frequency above 0.0001, covering 99% to 99.2% of repertoires, were analysed. A TCS score was defined as the ratio between F50 (clonal expansion) and ExV (chaos), using BLOSUM62-based TCRdist between CDR3 peptides within each V-J. Welch's t-statistics and random forest reduced around 550 V-J features to 10 to 15, which were used in a naive Bayes classifier (R e1071). No statistical method was used to set the sample size in advance, and investigators knew the group allocation. According to the paper, TCR Vbeta CDR3 sequencing was carried out on 135 peripheral blood samples, which came from about 45 ophthalmopathy, under 80 hyperthyroidism and roughly 17 progressor patients.

This receptor was identified in a young woman with Graves disease. Donor details come from another sample of the same person, matched by shared clones. The sequenced sample was peripheral blood mononuclear cells (PBMCs), obtained at new diagnosis, from a patient treated with antithyroid drugs. The rearranged segments are TRBV9 and TRBJ2-7; matching of 6 bases hints at TRBD1 as the D gene. Read as DNA, the sequence is TGTGCCAGCAGCGCGACAGGACAGCCGAGCTCCTACGAGCAGTACTTC. Its protein is CASSATGQPSSYEQYF.